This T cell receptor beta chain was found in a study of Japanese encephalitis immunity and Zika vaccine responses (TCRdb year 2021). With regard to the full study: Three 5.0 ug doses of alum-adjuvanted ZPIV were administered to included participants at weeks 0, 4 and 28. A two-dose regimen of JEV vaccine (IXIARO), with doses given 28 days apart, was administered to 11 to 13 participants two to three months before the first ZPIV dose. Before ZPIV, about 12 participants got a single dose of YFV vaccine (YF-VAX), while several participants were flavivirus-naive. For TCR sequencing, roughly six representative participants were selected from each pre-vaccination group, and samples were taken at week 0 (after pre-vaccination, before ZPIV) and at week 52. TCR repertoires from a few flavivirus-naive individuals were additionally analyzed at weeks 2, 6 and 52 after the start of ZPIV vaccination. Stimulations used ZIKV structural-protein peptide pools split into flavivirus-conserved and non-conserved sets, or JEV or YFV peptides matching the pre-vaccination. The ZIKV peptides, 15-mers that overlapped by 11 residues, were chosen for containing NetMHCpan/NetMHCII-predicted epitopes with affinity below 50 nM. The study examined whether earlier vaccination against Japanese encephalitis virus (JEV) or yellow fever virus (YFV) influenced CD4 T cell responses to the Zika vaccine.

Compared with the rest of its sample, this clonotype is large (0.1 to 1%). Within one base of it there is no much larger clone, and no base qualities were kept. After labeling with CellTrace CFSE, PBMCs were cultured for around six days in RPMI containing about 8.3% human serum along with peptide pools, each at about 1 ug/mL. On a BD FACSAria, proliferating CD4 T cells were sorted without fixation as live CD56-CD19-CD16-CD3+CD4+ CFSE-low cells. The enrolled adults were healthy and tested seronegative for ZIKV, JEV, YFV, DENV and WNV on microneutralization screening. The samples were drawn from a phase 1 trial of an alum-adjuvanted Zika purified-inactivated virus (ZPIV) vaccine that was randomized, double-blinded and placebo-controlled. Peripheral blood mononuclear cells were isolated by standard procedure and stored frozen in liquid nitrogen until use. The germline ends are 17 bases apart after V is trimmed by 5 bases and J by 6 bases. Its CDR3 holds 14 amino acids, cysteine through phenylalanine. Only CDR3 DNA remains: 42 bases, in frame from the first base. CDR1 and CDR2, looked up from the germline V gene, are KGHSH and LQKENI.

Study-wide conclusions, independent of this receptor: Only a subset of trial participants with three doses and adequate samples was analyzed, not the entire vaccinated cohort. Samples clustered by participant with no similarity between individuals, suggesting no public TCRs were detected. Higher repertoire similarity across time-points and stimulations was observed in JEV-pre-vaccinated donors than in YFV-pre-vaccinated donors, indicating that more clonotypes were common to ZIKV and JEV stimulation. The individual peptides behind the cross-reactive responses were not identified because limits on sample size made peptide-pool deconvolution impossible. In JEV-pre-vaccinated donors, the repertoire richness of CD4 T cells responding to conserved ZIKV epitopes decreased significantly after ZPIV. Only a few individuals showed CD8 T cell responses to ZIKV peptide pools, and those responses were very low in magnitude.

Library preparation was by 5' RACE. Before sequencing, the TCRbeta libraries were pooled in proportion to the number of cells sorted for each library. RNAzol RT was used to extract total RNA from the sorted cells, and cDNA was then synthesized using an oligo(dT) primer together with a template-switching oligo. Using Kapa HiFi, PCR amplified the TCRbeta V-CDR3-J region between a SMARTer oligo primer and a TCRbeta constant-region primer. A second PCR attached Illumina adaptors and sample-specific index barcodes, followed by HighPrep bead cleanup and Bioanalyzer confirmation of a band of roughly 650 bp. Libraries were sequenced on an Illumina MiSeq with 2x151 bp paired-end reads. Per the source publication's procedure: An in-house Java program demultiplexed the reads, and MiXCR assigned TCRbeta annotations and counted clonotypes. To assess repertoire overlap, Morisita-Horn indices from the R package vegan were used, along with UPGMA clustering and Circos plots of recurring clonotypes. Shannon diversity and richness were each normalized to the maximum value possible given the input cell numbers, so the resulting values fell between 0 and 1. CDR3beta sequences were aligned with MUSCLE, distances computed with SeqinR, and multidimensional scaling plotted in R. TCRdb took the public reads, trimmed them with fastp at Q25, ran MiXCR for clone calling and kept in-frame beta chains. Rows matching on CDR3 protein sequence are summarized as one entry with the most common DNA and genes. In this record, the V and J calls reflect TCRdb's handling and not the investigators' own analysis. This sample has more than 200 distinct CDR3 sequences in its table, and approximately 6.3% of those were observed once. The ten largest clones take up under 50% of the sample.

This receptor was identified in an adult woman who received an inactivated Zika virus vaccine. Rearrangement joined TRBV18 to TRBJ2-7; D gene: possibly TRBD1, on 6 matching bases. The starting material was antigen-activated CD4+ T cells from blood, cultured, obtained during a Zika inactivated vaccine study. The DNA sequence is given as TGTGCCAGCTCATCCACAGGTGGGGGCGGCGAGCAGTACTTC. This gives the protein CASSSTGGGGEQYF. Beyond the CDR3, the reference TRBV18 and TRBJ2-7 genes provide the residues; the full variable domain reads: NAGVMQNPRHLVRRRGQEARLRCSPMKGHSHVYWYRQLPEEGLKFMVYLQKENIIDESGMPKERFSAEFPKEGPSILRIQQVVRGDSAAYFCASSSTGGGGEQYFGPGTRLTVT.